Listed here is a single TCR beta chain. Clones were sequenced by immunoSEQ multiplex PCR, and TCRdb holds only the in-frame ones, with some missing. The sample includes 34,000 or so clones, about nine tenths seen only once; the top ten take about an eighth. CDR1 and CDR2 from the germline V gene are MDHEN and SYDVKM. There are 18 residues in the CDR3. Trimming cost V 1 base and J 4 bases; bases outside gene matches: 8. These data are taken from a study of T cell changes during pregnancy in multiple sclerosis. Specimen: CD8+ T cells from peripheral blood mononuclear cells, collected in the first trimester of pregnancy. The TCR comes from a female donor with multiple sclerosis, enrolled in a pregnancy study. V usage is TRBV28 and J usage is TRBJ2-3; TRBD2 matches 13 bases. CDR3 nucleotides: TGTGCCAGCAGTTTATTTATCGGACTAGCGGGAGACGCAGATACGCAGTATTTT. Its translation: CASSLFIGLAGDADTQYF.